One and the same sample provided the 11 T cell receptor beta chains below, sequenced in a study of shared clonotypes between healthy human individuals. Some clones are missing from TCRdb's copy, which holds only in-frame ones; the method was immunoSEQ multiplex PCR. This table has millions of clones, over 90% appearing once. Sequences were obtained from naive CD4+ T cells from PBMCs. Documented subset: CD45RA+ positively selected. These receptors came from a young man in good health. Some clones in this sample may be carry-over from other donors' samples.

The rearrangement uses TRBV4-2 and TRBJ1-3; D is unclear. This CDR3 comprises 16 residues. CDR1 and CDR2 (germline): LGHNA, YNFKEQ. Trimming shortened V by 0 bases and J by 4 bases, and 13 bases separated the two germline ends. The DNA for the CDR3 is TGTGCCAGCAGCCAAGATCGCAGGCAGTCGGGAAACACCATATATTTT. It encodes CASSQDRRQSGNTIYF.

The chain couples TRBV2 to TRBJ2-5; D is possibly TRBD1 (5 bases). This CDR3 has 14 amino acids. Trimming stripped 0 bases from V and 3 bases from J, with 8 bases between. Germline CDR1 reads SNHLY; CDR2 reads FYNNEI. The CDR3 reads CASSEAGREETQYF. The CDR3 DNA follows: TGTGCCAGCAGTGAAGCAGGCAGGGAAGAGACCCAGTACTTC.

The V call is TRBV7-2, the J call TRBJ2-1; TRBD2 agrees at 7 bases. This CDR3 spans 17 amino acids. Germline V gene data show CDR1 as SGHTA and CDR2 as FQGNSA. V shed 5 bases, J shed 3 bases, and the junction held 13 bases outside the gene matches. In DNA form, the CDR3 reads TGTGCCAGCAGCCCAGGCCCTGGTCGGGGGGACTACAATGAGCAGTTCTTC. Translated: CASSPGPGRGDYNEQFF. Supplemented by reference TRBV7-2 and TRBJ2-1, the full variable domain reads GAGVSQSPSNKVTEKGKDVELRCDPISGHTALYWYRQSLGQGLEFLIYFQGNSAPDKSGLPSDRFSAERTGGSVSTLTIQRTQQEDSAVYLCASSPGPGRGDYNEQFFGPGTRLTVL.

This clone came up once. The chain joins TRBV28 to TRBJ2-4; no reliable D call. V was shortened by 9 bases and J by 7 bases, with 16 bases between the two germline ends. The CDR3 runs 13 residues. The V gene's germline CDR1 is MDHEN and CDR2 SYDVKM. CDR3 region: CARAQASSNIQYF. The CDR3 DNA is TGTGCCAGAGCCCAGGCATCCTCTAACATTCAGTACTTC.

J is TRBJ2-3 and V is TRBV28; weak D call: TRBD2 (6 bases). CDR1 is MDHEN and CDR2 is SYDVKM in the germline V gene. Trimming cost V 4 bases and J 2 bases, with 13 bases left between them. This CDR3 is built from 15 residues. Here the CDR3 reads CASSSPGSPTDTQYF. The DNA for the CDR3 is TGTGCCAGCAGTTCCCCCGGGAGCCCCACAGATACGCAGTATTTT.

The rearrangement links TRBV11-1 to TRBJ2-7; a possible D gene is TRBD2 (6 bases). V lost 2 bases and J lost 2, with 13 bases in between. Germline assignment: CDR1 SGHAT and CDR2 FQDESV (reference sequence). The CDR3 totals 15 residues. The CDR3 DNA sequence: TGTGCCAGCAGCTTAAGAGGTAGCGGAGCCTACGAGCAGTACTTC. This encodes CASSLRGSGAYEQYF.

V usage is TRBV5-6 and J usage is TRBJ2-2, with TRBD1 as a possible D gene (6 bases). The CDR3 has 19 amino acids. The germline gives CDR1 SGHDT, CDR2 YYEEEE. The V end was cut by 4 bases, the J end by 2 bases, with 24 bases between. As DNA, the CDR3 is TGTGCCAGCAGCCGCTCTATCCAGGGGTCTAGCCGAAACACCGGGGAGCTGTTTTTT. It is translated as CASSRSIQGSSRNTGELFF.

The J gene is TRBJ2-3, the V gene TRBV5-1; D uncertain. Germline V CDR1 and CDR2: SGHRS, YFSETQ. CDR3 size: 15 residues. Trimming shortened V by 4 bases and J by 1 base, and 13 bases separated the two germline ends. The CDR3 DNA is TGCGCCAGCAGCGACTCCTCCAGAGGCACAGATACGCAGTATTTT. Amino acid sequence: CASSDSSRGTDTQYF.

The genes are TRBV4-3 and TRBJ1-2; possibly TRBD1 for D (6 bases). This CDR3 region has 14 residues. From germline, CDR1 is LGHNA and CDR2 YSLEER. V was clipped by 1 base and J by 4 bases, with 10 bases between them. This CDR3 reads CASSQVGQSYGYTF. The CDR3 DNA reads as TGCGCCAGCAGCCAAGTTGGACAGTCCTATGGCTACACCTTC.

The rearrangement links TRBV18 to TRBJ1-2, with 7 positions matching TRBD1. V dropped 0 bases and J dropped 6; count of bases not matched to a gene: 10. Germline lookup yields CDR1 KGHSH and CDR2 LQKENI. The CDR3 has 16 amino acids. CDR3 nucleotide sequence: TGTGCCAGCTCACCACCGTCTACCAGGGGGGTGGATGGCTACACCTTC. Translating gives CASSPPSTRGVDGYTF.

The chain employs TRBV30 and TRBJ1-2, with D tentatively TRBD1 (6 bases). Germline loops: CDR1 GTSNPN, CDR2 SVGIG (reference sequence). V was trimmed by 2 bases and J by 0 bases, leaving 13 bases between them. There are 15 residues in the CDR3. CDR3 sequence (DNA): TGTGCCTGGAGTTACAAGGACAGAGCTAACTATGGCTACACCTTC. Residues: CAWSYKDRANYGYTF.